Listed below are T cell receptor beta chains from one sample, sequenced in a study of cytomegalovirus exposure and HLA in healthy donors. Using immunoSEQ multiplex PCR, the repertoire was profiled, and TCRdb retains in-frame clones only, with some absent. The table has around 100,000 clones, around 9.1% seen once; the top ten hold about 5%. Sequencing used PBMCs. These receptors all stem from a man aged 35 to 55 in good health and CMV-seropositive. Each CDR3 is given with its conserved first and last residue. D genes are given only for firm matches. Size is omitted from some rows. Given values are once, few, many or a class for expanded clones.

TRBJ1-6	NA	14	TRBV6-5	few	CASREGPRHSPLHF	TGTGCCAGCCGCGAGGGCCCCCGGCACTCACCCCTCCACTTT
TRBJ2-5	TRBD1	16	TRBV7-9	few	CASSLTAGGRGETQYF	TGTGCCAGCAGCTTAACGGCAGGGGGCAGGGGGGAGACCCAGTACTTC
TRBJ1-4	NA	12	TRBV29-1	NA	CSAPLFGEKLFF	TGCAGCGCACCATTATTCGGTGAAAAACTGTTTTTT
TRBJ2-4	NA	14	TRBV7-3	few	CASSPGTNGNIQYF	TGTGCCAGCAGCCCCGGGACAAATGGAAACATTCAGTACTTC
TRBJ2-7	NA	13	TRBV14	NA	CASSPGLFYEQYF	TGTGCCAGCAGCCCGGGACTGTTCTACGAGCAGTACTTC
TRBJ1-2	TRBD1	14	TRBV7-9	few	CASSLDRANYGYTF	TGTGCCAGCAGCTTGGACAGGGCTAACTATGGCTACACCTTC
TRBJ1-3	NA	12	TRBV6-9	NA	CASTHSGNTIYF	TGTGCCAGCACCCACTCTGGAAACACCATATATTTT
TRBJ1-4	NA	12	TRBV6-6	NA	CASSPGNEKLFF	TGTGCCAGCAGTCCAGGGAATGAAAAACTGTTTTTT
TRBJ2-3	NA	15	TRBV6-6	NA	CASTRGRSSTDTQYF	TGTGCCAGCACCAGGGGACGGTCAAGCACAGATACGCAGTATTTT
TRBJ2-7	NA	14	TRBV4-1	NA	CASSQVAGSYEQYF	TGCGCCAGCAGCCAAGTTGCGGGTTCCTACGAGCAGTACTTC
TRBJ1-2	TRBD1	14	TRBV4-3	few	CASSQLTGGYGYTF	TGCGCCAGCAGCCAATTAACAGGGGGCTATGGCTACACCTTC
TRBJ1-1	NA	15	TRBV4-2	few	CASSQEIAPSSEAFF	TGTGCCAGCAGCCAAGAGATAGCGCCGTCCTCTGAAGCTTTCTTT
TRBJ2-7	TRBD2	14	TRBV9	few	CASSGRGSSYEQYF	TGTGCCAGCAGTGGGAGGGGATCCTCCTACGAGCAGTACTTC
TRBJ2-1	TRBD2	15	TRBV4-1	NA	CASSRTSGRAPEQFF	TGCGCCAGCAGCCGAACTAGCGGGAGGGCCCCTGAGCAGTTCTTC
TRBJ2-7	TRBD2	16	TRBV9	few	CASSVGSGLGFYEQYF	TGTGCCAGCAGCGTAGGGTCGGGACTAGGTTTCTACGAGCAGTACTTC
TRBJ2-7	NA	14	TRBV6-6	NA	CATQPGGYVYEQYF	TGTGCCACCCAGCCAGGAGGTTATGTCTACGAGCAGTACTTC